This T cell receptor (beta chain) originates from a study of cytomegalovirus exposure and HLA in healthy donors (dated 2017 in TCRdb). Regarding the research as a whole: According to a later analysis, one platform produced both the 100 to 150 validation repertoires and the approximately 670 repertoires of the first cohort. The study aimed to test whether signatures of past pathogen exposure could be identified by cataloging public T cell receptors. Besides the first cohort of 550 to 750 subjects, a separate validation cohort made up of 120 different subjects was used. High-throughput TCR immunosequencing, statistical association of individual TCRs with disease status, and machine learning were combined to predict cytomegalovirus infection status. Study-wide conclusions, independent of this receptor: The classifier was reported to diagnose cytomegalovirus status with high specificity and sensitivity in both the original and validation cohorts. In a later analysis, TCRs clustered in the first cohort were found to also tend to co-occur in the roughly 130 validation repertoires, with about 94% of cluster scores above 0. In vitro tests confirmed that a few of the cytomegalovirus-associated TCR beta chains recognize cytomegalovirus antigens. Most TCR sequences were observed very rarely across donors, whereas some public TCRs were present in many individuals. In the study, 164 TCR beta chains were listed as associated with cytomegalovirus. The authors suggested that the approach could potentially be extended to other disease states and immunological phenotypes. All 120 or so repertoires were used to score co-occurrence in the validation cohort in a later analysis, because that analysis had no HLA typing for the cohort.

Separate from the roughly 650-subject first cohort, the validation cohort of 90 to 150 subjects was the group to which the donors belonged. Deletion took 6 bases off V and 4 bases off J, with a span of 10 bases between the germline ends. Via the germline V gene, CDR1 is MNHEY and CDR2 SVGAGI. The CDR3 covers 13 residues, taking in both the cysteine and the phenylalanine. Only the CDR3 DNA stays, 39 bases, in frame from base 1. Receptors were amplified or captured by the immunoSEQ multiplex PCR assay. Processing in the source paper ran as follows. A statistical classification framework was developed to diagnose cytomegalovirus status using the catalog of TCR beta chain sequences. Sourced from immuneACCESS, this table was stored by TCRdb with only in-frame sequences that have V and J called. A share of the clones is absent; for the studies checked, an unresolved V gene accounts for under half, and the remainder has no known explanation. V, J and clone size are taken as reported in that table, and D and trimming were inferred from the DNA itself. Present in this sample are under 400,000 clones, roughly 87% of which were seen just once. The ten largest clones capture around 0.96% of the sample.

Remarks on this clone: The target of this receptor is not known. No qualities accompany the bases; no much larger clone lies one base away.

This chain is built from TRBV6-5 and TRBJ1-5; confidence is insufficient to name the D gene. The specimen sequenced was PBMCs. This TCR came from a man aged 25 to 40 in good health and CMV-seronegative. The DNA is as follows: TGTGCCAGCAGACCACCTAATAATCAGCCCCAGCATTTT. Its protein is CASRPPNNQPQHF.